Listed below are T cell receptor beta chains from one sample, sequenced in a study of cytomegalovirus exposure and HLA in healthy donors. Assay used: immunoSEQ multiplex PCR; TCRdb lists only in-frame clones, some missing. The repertoire holds 150,000 or so clones, with 60% to 80% as singletons. Source material: PBMCs. Every receptor here comes from a man aged 18-30 years in good health and CMV-seropositive. CDR3s include the opening cysteine and the closing phenylalanine or tryptophan. D genes are given only for firm matches. Expanded clones get a size class; other rows say once, few or many, or leave the size out.

size: NA; length: 12; D: NA; V: TRBV2; CDR3: CASSESRYEQFF
size: NA; length: 16; D: NA; V: TRBV27; CDR3: CASSSQQFLTNYGYTF
size: NA; length: 17; D: TRBD1; V: TRBV5-1; CDR3: CASSQKPGQGMFHEQFF
size: NA; length: 17; D: NA; V: TRBV6-4; CDR3: CASSDSKKFTGGGTQYF
size: NA; length: 14; D: NA; V: TRBV11-1; CDR3: CASSLRGNTGELFF
size: NA; length: 11; D: NA; V: TRBV20-1; CDR3: CSAITGPGYTF
size: few; length: 14; D: TRBD2; V: TRBV6-1; CDR3: CASSETSGRDTQYF
size: NA; length: 15; D: NA; V: TRBV25-1; CDR3: CASSEWAGESETQYF
size: NA; length: 17; D: NA; V: TRBV19; CDR3: CASSIPYVSGSTDTQYF
size: NA; length: 15; D: TRBD1; V: TRBV27; CDR3: CASSLTGTGDQPQHF
size: NA; length: 14; D: TRBD2; V: TRBV27; CDR3: CASSPGTSGIEQYF
size: few; length: 14; D: NA; V: TRBV7-8; CDR3: CASSPAAFQETQYF
size: NA; length: 13; D: NA; V: TRBV30; CDR3: CAWSTGIQETQYF
size: NA; length: 14; D: TRBD1; V: TRBV5-1; CDR3: CASRTGATSTEAFF
size: few; length: 14; D: NA; V: TRBV6-1; CDR3: CASKVGTSTYEQYF
size: NA; length: 15; D: TRBD1; V: TRBV15; CDR3: CATSRGGTGPETQYF
size: NA; length: 14; D: NA; V: TRBV11-2; CDR3: CASSPHTGRAEAFF
size: NA; length: 14; D: TRBD2; V: TRBV2; CDR3: CASKLAGDSYEQYF
size: NA; length: 16; D: TRBD2; V: TRBV10-1; CDR3: CASSEYARLALCEQFF
size: once; length: 11; D: NA; V: TRBV7-8; CDR3: CASSSPGVQFF
size: NA; length: 12; D: NA; V: TRBV6-1; CDR3: CASSDSNYGYTF
size: NA; length: 17; D: NA; V: TRBV19; CDR3: CASSIAAGGATNEKLFF
size: once; length: 12; D: NA; V: TRBV7-9; CDR3: CSSSLQGYGYTF
size: once; length: 12; D: TRBD1; V: TRBV29-1; CDR3: CSGTGGNTEAFF
size: once; length: 16; D: TRBD1; V: TRBV6-1; CDR3: CASSEGGQENQETQYF
size: NA; length: 15; D: TRBD1; V: TRBV7-2; CDR3: CASSLILGQAYGYTF
size: NA; length: 16; D: TRBD2; V: TRBV2; CDR3: CASIFLETSGSNEQFF
size: few; length: 14; D: NA; V: TRBV19; CDR3: CASRFGAGKNIQYF
size: NA; length: 14; D: NA; V: TRBV28; CDR3: CASSYRVTAGELFF
size: NA; length: 15; D: NA; V: TRBV7-9; CDR3: CASSPSMLLNTEAFF
size: few; length: 16; D: NA; V: TRBV6-1; CDR3: CASRELPGHRNTEAFF
size: NA; length: 15; D: TRBD2; V: TRBV27; CDR3: CASSFASGSSYEQYF
size: once; length: 13; D: NA; V: TRBV19; CDR3: CASSIQLNTEAFF
size: NA; length: 16; D: TRBD1; V: TRBV29-1; CDR3: CSVENRGAGRSDTQYF
size: NA; length: 15; D: NA; V: TRBV7-9; CDR3: CASSLALAGNEKLFF
size: NA; length: 14; D: TRBD1; V: TRBV9; CDR3: CASSFRDRVNEQFF
size: NA; length: 15; D: NA; V: TRBV30; CDR3: CAWTWGGAETGELFF
size: NA; length: 14; D: NA; V: TRBV19; CDR3: CASSPGHGGNTIYF
size: NA; length: 16; D: TRBD1; V: TRBV4-1; CDR3: CASSQDWGQGGAEAFF
size: few; length: 13; D: TRBD1; V: TRBV18; CDR3: CASSQTGAAEAFF
size: once; length: 15; D: TRBD2; V: TRBV7-8; CDR3: CASSLGTRWQETQYF
size: NA; length: 14; D: NA; V: TRBV18; CDR3: CASSPTGANEKLFF
size: NA; length: 16; D: TRBD2; V: TRBV4-2; CDR3: CASSPRLATSTDTQYF
size: NA; length: 16; D: NA; V: TRBV5-4; CDR3: CASSAAGQSRADTQYF
size: NA; length: 16; D: NA; V: TRBV27; CDR3: CASSFGRAPVNSPLHF
size: few; length: 13; D: NA; V: TRBV27; CDR3: CASSLRIAGGPFF
size: few; length: 15; D: NA; V: TRBV27; CDR3: CASAQDDSAAYEQYF
size: NA; length: 18; D: NA; V: TRBV19; CDR3: CASTPFYLFGGARTEAFF
size: NA; length: 11; D: NA; V: TRBV20-1; CDR3: CSAELWGLGHF
size: NA; length: 17; D: TRBD1; V: TRBV10-3; CDR3: CAISEPGQADGNTEAFF
size: NA; length: 13; D: NA; V: TRBV29-1; CDR3: CSVVDTNSYEQYF
size: NA; length: 14; D: NA; V: TRBV30; CDR3: CAWSVTQENTEAFF
size: NA; length: 11; D: TRBD1; V: TRBV5-8; CDR3: CASSLGRTGHF